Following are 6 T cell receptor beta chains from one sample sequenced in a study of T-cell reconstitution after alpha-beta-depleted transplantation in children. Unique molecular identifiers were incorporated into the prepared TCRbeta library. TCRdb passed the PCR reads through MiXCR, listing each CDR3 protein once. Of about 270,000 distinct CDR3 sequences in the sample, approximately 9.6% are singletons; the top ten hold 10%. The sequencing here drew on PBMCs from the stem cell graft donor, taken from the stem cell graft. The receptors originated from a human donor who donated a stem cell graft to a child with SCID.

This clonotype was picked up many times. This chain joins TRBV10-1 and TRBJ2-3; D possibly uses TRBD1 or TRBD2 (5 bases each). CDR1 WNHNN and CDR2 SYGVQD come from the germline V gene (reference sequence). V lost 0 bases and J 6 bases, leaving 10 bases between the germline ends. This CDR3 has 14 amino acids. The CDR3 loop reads CASSESGTWDTQYF. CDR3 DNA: TGCGCCAGCAGTGAGTCCGGGACCTGGGATACGCAGTATTTT.

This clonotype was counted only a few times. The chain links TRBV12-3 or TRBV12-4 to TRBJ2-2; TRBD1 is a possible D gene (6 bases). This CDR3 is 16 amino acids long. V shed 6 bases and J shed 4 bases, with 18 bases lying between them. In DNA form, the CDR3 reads TGTGCCAGCAGCGATGAAACTACAGGGTTCACCGGGGAGCTGTTTTTT. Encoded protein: CASSDETTGFTGELFF.

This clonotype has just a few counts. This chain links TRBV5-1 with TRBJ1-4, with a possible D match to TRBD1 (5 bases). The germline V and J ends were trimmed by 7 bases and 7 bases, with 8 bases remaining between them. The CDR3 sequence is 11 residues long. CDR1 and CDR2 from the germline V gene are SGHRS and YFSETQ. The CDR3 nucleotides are TGCGCCAGCGCGGGGGGTGAAAAACTGTTTTTT. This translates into CASAGGEKLFF.

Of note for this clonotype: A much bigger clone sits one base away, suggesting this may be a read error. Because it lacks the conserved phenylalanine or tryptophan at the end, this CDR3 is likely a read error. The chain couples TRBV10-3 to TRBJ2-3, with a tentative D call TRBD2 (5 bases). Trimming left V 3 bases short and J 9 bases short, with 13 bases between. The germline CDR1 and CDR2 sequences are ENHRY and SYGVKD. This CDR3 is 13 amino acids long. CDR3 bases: TGTGCCATCAGTGAAACCGAGAGGGAAACGCAGTATTCT. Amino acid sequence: CAISETERETQYS.

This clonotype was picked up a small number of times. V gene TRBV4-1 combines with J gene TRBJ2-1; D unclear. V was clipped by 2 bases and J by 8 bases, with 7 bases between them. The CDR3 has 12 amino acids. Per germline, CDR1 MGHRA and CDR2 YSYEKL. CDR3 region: CASSQKGYEQFF. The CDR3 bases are TGCGCCAGCAGCCAAAAAGGGTATGAGCAGTTCTTC.

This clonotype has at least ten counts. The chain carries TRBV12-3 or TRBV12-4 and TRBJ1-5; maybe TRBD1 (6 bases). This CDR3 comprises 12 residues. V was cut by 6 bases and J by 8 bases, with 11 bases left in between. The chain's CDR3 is CASSGGAKPQHF. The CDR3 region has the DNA TGTGCCAGCAGCGGGGGGGCGAAGCCCCAGCATTTT.